This T cell receptor beta chain comes out of a study of neoadjuvant anti-PD-1 for oral cavity cancer. In the study overall: Non-progressing patients received a fourth nivolumab dose near day 43, then surgery on days 50-56.

This clone has more than one count but fewer than ten. Assay: immunoSEQ multiplex PCR; the TCRdb copy retains only in-frame clones and omits some. This sample has some 71,000 clones; over 70% occur once, and the top ten carry more than 3%. Between the trimmed V and J ends, which lost 5 bases and 5 bases, there was a span of 12 bases. Germline lookup yields CDR1 SGHVS and CDR2 FNYEAQ. The CDR3 is made up of 14 amino acids. This TCR was sampled from a person between 40 and 85 years old with oral cavity squamous cell carcinoma. The V call is TRBV7-6, the J call TRBJ1-4; D gene unclear. Material: PBMCs, obtained before nivolumab (anti-PD-1) treatment. CDR3 protein: CASSVGRGNEKLFF. CDR3 nucleotide sequence: TGTGCCAGCAGCGTCGGACGAGGAAATGAAAAACTGTTTTTT.